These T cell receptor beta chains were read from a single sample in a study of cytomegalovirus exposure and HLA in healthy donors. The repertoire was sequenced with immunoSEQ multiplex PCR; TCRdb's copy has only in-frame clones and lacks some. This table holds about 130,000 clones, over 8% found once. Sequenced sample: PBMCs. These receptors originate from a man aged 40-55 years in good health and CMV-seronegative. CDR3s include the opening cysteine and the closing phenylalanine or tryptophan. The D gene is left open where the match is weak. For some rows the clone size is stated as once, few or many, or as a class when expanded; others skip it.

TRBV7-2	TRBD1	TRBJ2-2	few	TGTGCCAGCAGCTCCGGGACAGGGGTCACCGGGGAGCTGTTTTTT	CASSSGTGVTGELFF
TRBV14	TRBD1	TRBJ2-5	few	TGTGCCAGCAGCCAAGATCAGGCAGGGGGCGAGACCCAGTACTTC	CASSQDQAGGETQYF
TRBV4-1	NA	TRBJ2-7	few	TGCGCCAGCAGCCCGAGGGTTGGCTACGAGCAGTACTTC	CASSPRVGYEQYF
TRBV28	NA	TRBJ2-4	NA	TGTGCCAGCACCCCCCGGGGTGCCAAAAACATTCAGTACTTC	CASTPRGAKNIQYF
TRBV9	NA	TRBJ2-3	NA	TGTGCCAGCAGCGCCCCTTCCATAGACACAGATACGCAGTATTTT	CASSAPSIDTDTQYF
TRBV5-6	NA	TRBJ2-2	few	TGTGCCAGCAGCTCCAGGGTAGCGAACACCGGGGAGCTGTTTTTT	CASSSRVANTGELFF
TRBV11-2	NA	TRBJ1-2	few	TGTGCCAGCAGCTCTAACCTGAACTATGGCTACACCTTC	CASSSNLNYGYTF
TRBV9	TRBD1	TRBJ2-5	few	TGTGCCAGCAGTCCAGGGGGCGCGGTATACGAGACCCAGTACTTC	CASSPGGAVYETQYF
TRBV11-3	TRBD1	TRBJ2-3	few	TGTGCCAGCGGACAGGGGGCGGTAGATACGCAGTATTTT	CASGQGAVDTQYF
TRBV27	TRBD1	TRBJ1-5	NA	TGTGCCAGCAGCCCAGGGGGTAGTAATCAGCCCCAGCATTTT	CASSPGGSNQPQHF
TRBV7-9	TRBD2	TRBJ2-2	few	TGTGCCGTCCCTAGCGGGGGGACTAACACCGGGGAGCTGTTTTTT	CAVPSGGTNTGELFF
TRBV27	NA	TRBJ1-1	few	TGTGCCAGCAGTTTTACGGGGAATTGGGCTGAAGCTTTCTTT	CASSFTGNWAEAFF
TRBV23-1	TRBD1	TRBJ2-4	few	TGCGCCAGCAGTCCGCGCAACAGGGGGATCTTCAAAAACATTCAGTACTTC	CASSPRNRGIFKNIQYF
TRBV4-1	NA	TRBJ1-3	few	TGCGCCAGCAGCCAAGACTCCAGGGCTGGAAACACCATATATTTT	CASSQDSRAGNTIYF
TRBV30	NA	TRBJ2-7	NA	TGTGCCCTTTCCCGAGGAAGGTACTACGAGCAGTACTTC	CALSRGRYYEQYF
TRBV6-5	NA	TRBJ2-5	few	TGTGCCAGCAGTTACTCGAGGGCGGGAAAGGAGACCCAGTACTTC	CASSYSRAGKETQYF
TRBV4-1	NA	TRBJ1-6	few	TGCGCCAGCAGCCAAGAGTCAGGGTCAGGGGACCAGCTCCACTTT	CASSQESGSGDQLHF
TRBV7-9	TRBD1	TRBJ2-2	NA	TGTGCCAGCAGATTCCGGGACAGGGGGAACACCGGGGAGCTGTTTTTT	CASRFRDRGNTGELFF
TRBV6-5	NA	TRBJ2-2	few	TGTGCCAGCAGGGACTGGGCTAACACCGGGGAGCTGTTTTTT	CASRDWANTGELFF
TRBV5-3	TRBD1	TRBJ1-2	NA	TGTGCCAGGTATCGGGGACAGGGCTATGGCTACACCTTC	CARYRGQGYGYTF
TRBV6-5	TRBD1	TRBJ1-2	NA	TGTGCCAGCAAAAGACAGGGTGGCTATGGCTACACCTTC	CASKRQGGYGYTF
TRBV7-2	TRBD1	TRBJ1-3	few	TGTGCCAGCAGTCAACAGGGGTCTGGAAACACCATATATTTT	CASSQQGSGNTIYF
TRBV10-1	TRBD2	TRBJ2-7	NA	TGCGCCAGCAGTACTAGCGGGGGCAACGAGCAGTACTTC	CASSTSGGNEQYF
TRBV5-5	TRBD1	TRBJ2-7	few	TGTGCCAGCATAAAGGGACAGGGGAGCTACGAGCAGTACTTC	CASIKGQGSYEQYF
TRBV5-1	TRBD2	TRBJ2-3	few	TGCGCCAGCAGGACTAGCGGTGGCACAGATACGCAGTATTTT	CASRTSGGTDTQYF
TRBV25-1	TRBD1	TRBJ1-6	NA	TGTGCCAGCCGACAGACAGGGTTCGATTCACCCCTCCACTTT	CASRQTGFDSPLHF
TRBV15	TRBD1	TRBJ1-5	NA	TGTGCCACCAGCAGAGAAGGACAGGGACAATGGCCCCAGCATTTT	CATSREGQGQWPQHF
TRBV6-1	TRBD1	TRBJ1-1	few	TGTGCCAGCAGTGGTAGGACAGGAATGAACACTGAAGCTTTCTTT	CASSGRTGMNTEAFF
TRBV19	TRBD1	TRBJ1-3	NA	TGTGCCAGTAGTCTTCAGGGGGGCCCTGGAAACACCATATATTTT	CASSLQGGPGNTIYF
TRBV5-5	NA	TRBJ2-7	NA	TGTGCCAGCAGCTCGCCCGGGATGCCGCCCTACGAGCAGTACTTC	CASSSPGMPPYEQYF
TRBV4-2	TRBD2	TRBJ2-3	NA	TGTGCCAGCAGCCAAGCGGGACTAGCGGCAGATACGCAGTATTTT	CASSQAGLAADTQYF
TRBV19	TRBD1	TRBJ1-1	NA	TGTGCCAGAGGATACAGGGGGAAGAACACTGAAGCTTTCTTT	CARGYRGKNTEAFF
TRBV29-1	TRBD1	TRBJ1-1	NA	TGCAGCGGATGGGACAGGAGATATGAAGCTTTCTTT	CSGWDRRYEAFF
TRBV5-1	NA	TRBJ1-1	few	TGCGCCAGCAGCTTGTTCGGGGGTGGGGACACTGAAGCTTTCTTT	CASSLFGGGDTEAFF
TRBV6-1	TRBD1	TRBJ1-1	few	TGTGCCAGCAGGGCGACAGGGGAGGGCACTGAAGCTTTCTTT	CASRATGEGTEAFF
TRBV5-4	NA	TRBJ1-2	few	TGTGCCAGCAGCTCCCCCTCCGACAGGCCGGGGTATGGCTACACCTTC	CASSSPSDRPGYGYTF
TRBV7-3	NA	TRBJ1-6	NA	TGTGCCAGCAGCCCGGGATGGGGATCACCCCTCCACTTT	CASSPGWGSPLHF
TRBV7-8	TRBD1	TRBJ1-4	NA	TGTGCCAGCAGCTTCGGGACAGGGAATGAAAAACTGTTTTTT	CASSFGTGNEKLFF
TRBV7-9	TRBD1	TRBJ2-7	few	TGTGCCAGCAGCTCCTTGGGACAGGGACCCTACGAGCAGTACTTC	CASSSLGQGPYEQYF
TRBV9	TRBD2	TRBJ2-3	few	TGTGCCAGCAGCGTATTTCCAGCGGGGGGCACAGATACGCAGTATTTT	CASSVFPAGGTDTQYF
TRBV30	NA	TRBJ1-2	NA	TGTGCCTGGAGCCTCGGAGCCTTTACCGATTTCTATGGCTACACCTTC	CAWSLGAFTDFYGYTF
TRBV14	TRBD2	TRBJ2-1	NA	TGTGCCAGCAGCCGACTAGCGGGGCTGGGGAATGAGCAGTTCTTC	CASSRLAGLGNEQFF
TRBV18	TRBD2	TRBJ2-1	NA	TGTGCCAGCCCCGGGGAGGGAAGCTCCTACAATGAGCAGTTCTTC	CASPGEGSSYNEQFF